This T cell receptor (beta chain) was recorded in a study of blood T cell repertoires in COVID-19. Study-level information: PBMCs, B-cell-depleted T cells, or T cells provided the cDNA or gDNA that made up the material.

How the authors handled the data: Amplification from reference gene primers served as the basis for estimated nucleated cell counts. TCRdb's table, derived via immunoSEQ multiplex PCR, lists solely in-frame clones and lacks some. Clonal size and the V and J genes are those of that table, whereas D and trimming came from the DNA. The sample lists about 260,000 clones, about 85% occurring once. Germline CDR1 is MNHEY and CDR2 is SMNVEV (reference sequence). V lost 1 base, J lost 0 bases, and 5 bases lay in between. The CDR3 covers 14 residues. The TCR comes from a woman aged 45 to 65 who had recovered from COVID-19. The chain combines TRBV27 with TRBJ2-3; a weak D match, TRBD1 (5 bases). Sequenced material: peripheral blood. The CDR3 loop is CASSLWGSTDTQYF. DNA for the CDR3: TGTGCCAGCAGTTTATGGGGCAGCACAGATACGCAGTATTTT.